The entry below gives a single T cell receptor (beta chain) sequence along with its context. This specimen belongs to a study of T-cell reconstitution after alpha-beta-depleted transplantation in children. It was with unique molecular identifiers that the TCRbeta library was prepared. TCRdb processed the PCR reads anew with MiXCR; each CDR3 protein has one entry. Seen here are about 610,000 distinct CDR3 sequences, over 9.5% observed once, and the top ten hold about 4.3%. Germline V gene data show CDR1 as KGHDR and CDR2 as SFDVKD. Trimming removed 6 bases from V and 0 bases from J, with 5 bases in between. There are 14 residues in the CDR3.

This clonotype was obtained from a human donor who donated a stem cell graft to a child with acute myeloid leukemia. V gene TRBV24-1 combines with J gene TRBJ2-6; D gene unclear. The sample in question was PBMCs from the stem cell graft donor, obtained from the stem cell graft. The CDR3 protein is CATSPTSGANVLTF. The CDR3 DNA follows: TGTGCCACCAGTCCCACCTCTGGGGCCAACGTCCTGACTTTC.